The 26 T cell receptor beta chains listed next were all sequenced from one sample in a study of cytomegalovirus exposure and HLA in healthy donors. The PCR was carried out with 60 Vbeta primers and 13 Jbeta primers. Method: immunoSEQ multiplex PCR; TCRdb's copy keeps in-frame clones and lacks some. The sample consists of 65,000 to 95,000 clones, roughly four fifths of them appearing once. The sequenced sample consisted of PBMCs. These receptor sequences come from a human donor in good health.

The chain employs TRBV7-6 and TRBJ1-6; the D is unclear. Per germline, CDR1 SGHVS and CDR2 FNYEAQ. This CDR3 is built from 13 residues. V shed 0 bases and J shed 11 bases, with 8 bases lying between them. The CDR3, as DNA: TGTGCCAGCAGCTTAGCAGAAAGCCCACCCCTCCACTTT. Residues: CASSLAESPPLHF.

The chain couples TRBV10-3 to TRBJ2-7, with D possibly being TRBD1 (6 bases). Deletions cut 7 bases from V and 1 base from J, with 20 bases between. There are 16 residues in the CDR3. Germline V gene lookup returns CDR1 ENHRY and CDR2 SYGVKD. The CDR3 spells CAIMRTDGIGSYEQYF. In nucleotides, the CDR3 is TGTGCCATCATGCGGACAGATGGAATTGGGTCCTACGAGCAGTACTTC.

The gene calls are TRBV27 and TRBJ2-7, with 11 bases identical to TRBD2. V gave up 2 bases and J gave up 2 bases; unmatched junction bases: 5. The CDR3 extends over 16 amino acids. Per germline, CDR1 MNHEY and CDR2 SMNVEV (reference sequence). The CDR3 sequence: CASSLVTSGGTYEQYF. Written as DNA, the CDR3 is TGTGCCAGCAGTTTAGTCACTAGCGGGGGAACCTACGAGCAGTACTTC.

In this sample, this clone turned up a few times. V usage is TRBV2 and J usage is TRBJ1-1; D unclear. The CDR3 consists of 14 residues. The germline CDR1 and CDR2 sequences are SNHLY and FYNNEI. V was cut by 7 bases and J by 3 bases, with 15 bases left in between. Here the CDR3 reads CASINPSYHTEAFF. CDR3 nucleotide sequence: TGTGCCAGCATTAATCCGAGTTACCACACTGAAGCTTTCTTT.

This clone appeared a few times. The rearrangement links TRBV25-1 to TRBJ1-6; D remains ambiguous. V was clipped by 9 bases and J by 0 bases, with 12 bases between them. The CDR3 spans 15 residues. Germline CDR1 is MGHDK and CDR2 is SYGVNS. The CDR3 is CASEGRSSYNSPLHF. The CDR3, as DNA: TGTGCCAGTGAGGGAAGAAGCTCCTATAATTCACCCCTCCACTTT.

The chain recombines TRBV5-1 with TRBJ2-1; 14 bases line up with TRBD2. The CDR3 is made up of 15 amino acids. From germline, CDR1 is SGHRS and CDR2 YFSETQ. J was trimmed by 5 bases and V by 4 bases; bases with no gene match: 2. The CDR3 region is CASSPGLAGDNEQFF. The DNA of the CDR3 is TGCGCCAGCAGCCCGGGACTAGCGGGGGACAATGAGCAGTTCTTC.

This clone was seen only once. The chain recombines TRBV5-6 with TRBJ2-3; weak D call: TRBD2 (6 bases). There are 16 residues in the CDR3. Germline V gene sequence: CDR1 SGHDT, CDR2 YYEEEE. Between the trimmed V and J ends, which lost 0 bases and 1 base, there was a span of 12 bases. In DNA, the CDR3 is TGTGCCAGCAGCTTGGACCGACTAGTTGGCACAGATACGCAGTATTTT. This sequence encodes CASSLDRLVGTDTQYF.

The CDR3 DNA reads TGCGCCAGCAGCCCCGGGACAGTCTCCTACAATGAGCAGTTCTTC. It translates to CASSPGTVSYNEQFF. The chain recombines TRBV5-1 with TRBJ2-1, with 7 bases aligning to TRBD1. V dropped 4 bases and J dropped 0; count of bases not matched to a gene: 4. The germline gives CDR1 SGHRS, CDR2 YFSETQ. The CDR3 has 15 amino acids.

On this clone itself: The junction shows a germline mismatch at one end, possibly a read error. The chain employs TRBV30 and TRBJ1-5; tentative D call: TRBD1 (5 bases). Germline V gives CDR1 GTSNPN, CDR2 SVGIG (reference sequence). This CDR3 spans 14 amino acids. The CDR3 spells CAWGTGLSNQPQNF. The CDR3 bases are TGTGCCTGGGGAACGGGACTTAGCAATCAGCCCCAGAATTTT.

CDR3 in amino acids: CASSAGTGDSYEQYF. The CDR3 nucleotides are TGTGCCAGCAGCGCCGGGACAGGGGACTCCTACGAGCAGTACTTC. The V call is TRBV2, the J call TRBJ2-7; 10 bases match TRBD1. J was trimmed by 0 bases and V by 6 bases; bases with no gene match: 5. The CDR3 length is 15 residues. Germline CDR1 reads SNHLY; CDR2 reads FYNNEI.

This clone was picked up one time. The sample contains more than one DNA sequence encoding this CDR3. This chain links TRBV19 with TRBJ1-5; no firm D call. The CDR3 totals 15 residues. V was shortened by 1 base and J by 4 bases, with 11 bases between the two germline ends. The germline V gene encodes CDR1 LNHDA and CDR2 SQIVND (reference sequence). The CDR3 here is CASSIGLRGNQPQHF. The DNA for the CDR3 is TGTGCCAGTAGTATAGGTTTACGGGGTAATCAGCCCCAGCATTTT.

This rearrangement joins TRBV5-4 to TRBJ1-1; D remains unclear. Germline V gene lookup returns CDR1 SGHNT and CDR2 YYREEE (reference sequence). CDR3 length equals 12 residues. Trimming removed 7 bases at V and 6 bases at J, with 13 bases between. The CDR3 reads CASRYQSSEAFF. The CDR3 DNA is TGTGCCAGCCGCTACCAGTCGTCTGAAGCTTTCTTT. The whole variable domain, remainder taken from reference TRBV5-4 and TRBJ1-1, is ETGVTQSPTHLIKTRGQQVTLRCSSQSGHNTVSWYQQALGQGPQFIFQYYREEENGRGNFPPRFSGLQFPNYSSELNVNALELDDSALYLCASRYQSSEAFFGQGTRLTVV.

The gene calls are TRBV7-2 and TRBJ1-3, with 7 bases matching TRBD1. The germline V gene encodes CDR1 SGHTA and CDR2 FQGNSA. Losses at the gene ends were 4 bases for V and 7 bases for J; bases not matched to a gene: 10. The CDR3 has 15 residues. The CDR3 coding sequence is TGTGCCAGCAGCTATGGGACAGTAATCGGGAACACCATATATTTT. Encoded protein: CASSYGTVIGNTIYF.

The V call is TRBV6-1, the J call TRBJ2-5; unclear D gene. Germline V gives CDR1 MNHNS, CDR2 SASEGT. The CDR3 runs to 13 residues. The V end was cut by 4 bases, the J end by 7 bases, with 13 bases between. CDR3 sequence: CASSAPLLRTQYF. CDR3 in DNA: TGTGCCAGCAGTGCCCCCCTACTGAGGACCCAGTACTTC.

In this sample, this clone turned up a few times. The chain couples TRBV6-5 to TRBJ1-2; the D is unclear. The V end lost 7 bases, the J end lost 4 bases, and 13 bases lay between the germline ends. Germline V gene sequence: CDR1 MNHEY, CDR2 SVGAGI. This CDR3 has 13 amino acids. The CDR3 region has the DNA TGTGCCAGCAACGGAGGGCCCTCCTATGGCTACACCTTC. Its translation is CASNGGPSYGYTF.

J is TRBJ1-4 and V is TRBV6-6; TRBD1 aligns across 11 bases. Trimming took 10 bases from V and 8 from J; bases not matched to a gene: 9. The CDR3 consists of 14 residues. CDR1 is MNHNY, CDR2 SVGAGI, per germline (reference sequence). CDR3 sequence (DNA): TGTGCCACCAAGGGGACAGGGGGAATGGAAAAACTGTTTTTT. Translating gives CATKGTGGMEKLFF.

The chain is built from TRBV18 and TRBJ1-2, with a possible D match to TRBD1 (6 bases). The CDR3 runs 14 residues. Germline V gene sequence: CDR1 KGHSH, CDR2 LQKENI. Trimming took off 2 bases at V and 2 bases at J, with 9 bases between the two ends. CDR3 bases: TGTGCCAGCTCACCAGGCAGGGGCAACTATGGCTACACCTTC. It translates to CASSPGRGNYGYTF.

The chain has TRBV11-1 and TRBJ1-5; TRBD1 agrees at 7 bases. V was pared by 5 bases and J by 3 bases, with 7 bases of the junction left unmatched. Germline CDR1 SGHAT, CDR2 FQDESV (reference sequence). This CDR3 has 15 residues. As DNA, the CDR3 is TGTGCCAGCAGCGCAGGGACAGCCTCCAATCAGCCCCAGCATTTT. It is translated as CASSAGTASNQPQHF.

The V gene is TRBV7-9, the J gene TRBJ2-1; 13 nucleotides line up with TRBD2. The CDR3 totals 17 residues. The germline CDR1 and CDR2 sequences are SEHNR and FQNEAQ (reference sequence). The ends lost 6 bases at V and 7 bases at J; junction bases unmatched: 12. CDR3 coding DNA: TGTGCCAGCAGACACTCCTCTGGACTAGCGGGGGTTAATGAGCAGTTCTTC. This translates into CASRHSSGLAGVNEQFF. Using reference TRBV7-9 and TRBJ2-1 for the parts outside the CDR3, the full variable domain is DTGVSQNPRHKITKRGQNVTFRCDPISEHNRLYWYRQTLGQGPEFLTYFQNEAQLEKSRLLSDRFSAERPKGSFSTLEIQRTEQGDSAMYLCASRHSSGLAGVNEQFFGPGTRLTVL.

The chain joins TRBV5-6 to TRBJ2-2, with 7 nucleotides matching TRBD1. Losses at the gene ends were 4 bases for V and 1 base for J; bases not matched to a gene: 7. CDR1 SGHDT and CDR2 YYEEEE come from the germline V gene. This CDR3 region has 16 residues. DNA for the CDR3: TGTGCCAGCAGCGGCCGGAGACAGGGGAACACCGGGGAGCTGTTTTTT. This translates into CASSGRRQGNTGELFF. Full variable domain (remainder filled in from reference TRBV5-6 and TRBJ2-2): DAGVTQSPTHLIKTRGQQVTLRCSPKSGHDTVSWYQQALGQGPQFIFQYYEEEERQRGNFPDRFSGHQFPNYSSELNVNALLLGDSALYLCASSGRRQGNTGELFFGEGSRLTVL.

The chain combines TRBV7-2 with TRBJ2-7; D is perhaps TRBD1 (6 bases). V lost 5 bases, J lost 0 bases, and 8 bases lay in between. The CDR3 runs to 13 residues. Germline CDR1 reads SGHTA; CDR2 reads FQGNSA. The DNA for the CDR3 is TGTGCCAGCAGCCGGACAGTCTCCTACGAGCAGTACTTC. It codes for CASSRTVSYEQYF.

Notes on this clone: At one of its ends the junction is not consistent with the germline gene, which may arise from a read error. This rearrangement joins TRBV9 to TRBJ1-2, with 10 bases aligning to TRBD1. This CDR3 is 15 amino acids long. CDR1 is SGDLS, CDR2 YYNGEE, per germline. The CDR3 region has the DNA TGTGCCAGCAGCTTTGAGGACAGGGGGTACTATGGCTACCCCTTC. Translation: CASSFEDRGYYGYPF.

The chain recombines TRBV9 with TRBJ2-3; 8 bases map to TRBD2. V shed 3 bases, J shed 5 bases, and the junction held 11 bases outside the gene matches. The germline V gene has CDR1 SGDLS and CDR2 YYNGEE. This CDR3 region has 16 residues. In DNA, the CDR3 is TGTGCCAGCAGCGCGACCTCGGACGGGGGGGAAGATACGCAGTATTTT. Its protein product is CASSATSDGGEDTQYF.

The rearrangement links TRBV11-2 to TRBJ2-3; 7 bases match TRBD1. V was pared by 5 bases and J by 3 bases, with 8 bases of the junction left unmatched. The CDR3 is 15 residues long. Germline V lookup: CDR1 SGHAT, CDR2 FQNNGV. This CDR3 reads CASSLTGERTDTQYF. In nucleotides, the CDR3 is TGTGCCAGCAGCCTTACAGGGGAGCGGACAGATACGCAGTATTTT.

The rearrangement links TRBV27 to TRBJ1-1; 7 bases align to TRBD1. V shed 4 bases, J shed 6 bases, and the junction held 8 bases outside the gene matches. There are 14 residues in the CDR3. Germline values: CDR1 MNHEY, CDR2 SMNVEV (reference sequence). Here the CDR3 reads CASSSLPGQPEAFF. The CDR3 DNA reads TGTGCCAGCAGTTCTCTCCCGGGACAGCCTGAAGCTTTCTTT.

About this clone itself: The same CDR3 arises from other DNA sequences in this sample as well. The chain recombines TRBV7-2 with TRBJ1-2, with 9 bases identical to TRBD1. V gave up 4 bases and J gave up 5 bases; unmatched junction bases: 2. The CDR3 covers 13 residues. Germline-derived CDR1 and CDR2 are SGHTA and FQGNSA. CDR3 nucleotides: TGTGCCAGCAGCTCCGGACAGGGGTATGGCTACACCTTC. As protein: CASSSGQGYGYTF.